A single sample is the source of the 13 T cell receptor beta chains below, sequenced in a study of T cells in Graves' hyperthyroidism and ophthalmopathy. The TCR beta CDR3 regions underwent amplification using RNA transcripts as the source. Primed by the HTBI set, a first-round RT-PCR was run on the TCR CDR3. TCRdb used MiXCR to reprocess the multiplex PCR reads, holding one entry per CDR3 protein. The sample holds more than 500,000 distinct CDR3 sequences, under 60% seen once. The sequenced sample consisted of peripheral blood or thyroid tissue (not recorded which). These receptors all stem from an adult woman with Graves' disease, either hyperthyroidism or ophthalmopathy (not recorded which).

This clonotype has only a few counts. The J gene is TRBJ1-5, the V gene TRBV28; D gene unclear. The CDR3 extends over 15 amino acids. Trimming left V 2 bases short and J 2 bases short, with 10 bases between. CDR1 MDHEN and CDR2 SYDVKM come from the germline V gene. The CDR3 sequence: CASSLEEVGNQPQHF. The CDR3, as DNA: TGTGCCAGCAGTTTAGAGGAGGTAGGCAATCAGCCCCAGCATTTT.

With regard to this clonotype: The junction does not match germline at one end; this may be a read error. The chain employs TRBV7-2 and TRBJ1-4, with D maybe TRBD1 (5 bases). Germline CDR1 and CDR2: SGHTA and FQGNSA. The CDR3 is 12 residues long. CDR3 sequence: CAGRATNEKLFF. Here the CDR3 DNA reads TGTGCCGGCAGGGCAACTAATGAAAAGCTGTTTTTT.

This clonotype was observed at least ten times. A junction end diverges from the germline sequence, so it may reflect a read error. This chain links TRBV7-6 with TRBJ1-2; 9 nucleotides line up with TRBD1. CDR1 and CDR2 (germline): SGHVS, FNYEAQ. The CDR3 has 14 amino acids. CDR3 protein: CVSSPSTGGYGYTF. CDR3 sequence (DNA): TGTGTCAGCAGCCCTTCGACAGGGGGCTATGGCTACACCTTC.

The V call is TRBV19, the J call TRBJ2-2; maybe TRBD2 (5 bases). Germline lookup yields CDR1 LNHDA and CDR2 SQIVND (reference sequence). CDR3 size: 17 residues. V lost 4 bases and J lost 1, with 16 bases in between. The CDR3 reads CASSRRPDYMNTGELFF. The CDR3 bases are TGTGCCAGTAGTAGACGCCCTGACTATATGAACACCGGGGAGCTGTTTTTT.

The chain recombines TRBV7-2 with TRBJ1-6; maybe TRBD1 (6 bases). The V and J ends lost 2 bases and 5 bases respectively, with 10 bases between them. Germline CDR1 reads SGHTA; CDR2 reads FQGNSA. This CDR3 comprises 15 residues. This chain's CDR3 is CASSLWGADNSPLHF. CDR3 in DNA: TGTGCCAGCAGCTTATGGGGGGCGGATAATTCACCCCTCCACTTT.

The CDR3 loop reads CASRRTSFYEQFF. Written as DNA, the CDR3 is TGTGCCAGTAGAAGGACTAGTTTCTATGAGCAGTTCTTC. The V gene is TRBV2, the J gene TRBJ2-1; 7 nucleotides match TRBD2. This CDR3 comprises 13 residues. With 9 bases clipped from V and 8 bases from J, the junction kept 10 bases outside the gene matches. The germline gives CDR1 SNHLY, CDR2 FYNNEI.

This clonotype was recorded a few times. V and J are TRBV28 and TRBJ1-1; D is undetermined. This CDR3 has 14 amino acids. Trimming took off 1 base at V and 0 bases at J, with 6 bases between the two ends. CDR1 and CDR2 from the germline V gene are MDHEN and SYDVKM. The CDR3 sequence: CASSLFIMNTEAFF. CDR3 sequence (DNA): TGTGCCAGCAGTTTATTTATTATGAACACTGAAGCTTTCTTT.

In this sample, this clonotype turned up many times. Written as DNA, the CDR3 is TGTGCCAGTAGTATGCTAACTAGCGGGCCCGTGGAGACCCAGTACTTC. Its protein is CASSMLTSGPVETQYF. The rearrangement joins TRBV19 to TRBJ2-5, with 9 bases aligning to TRBD2. J gave up 5 bases and V 3 bases, and 10 bases lay outside the gene matches. Germline loops: CDR1 LNHDA, CDR2 SQIVND (reference sequence). There are 16 residues in the CDR3. Looking up the rest from reference TRBV19 and TRBJ2-5 gives the full variable domain: DGGITQSPKYLFRKEGQNVTLSCEQNLNHDAMYWYRQDPGQGLRLIYYSQIVNDFQKGDIAEGYSVSREKKESFPLTVTSAQKNPTAFYLCASSMLTSGPVETQYFGPGTRLLVL.

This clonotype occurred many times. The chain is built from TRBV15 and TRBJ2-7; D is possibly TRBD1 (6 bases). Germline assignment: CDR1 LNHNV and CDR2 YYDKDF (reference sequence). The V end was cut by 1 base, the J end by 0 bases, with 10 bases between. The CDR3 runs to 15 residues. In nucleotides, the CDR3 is TGTGCCACCAGCAGAGGACAGGCAAGCTCCTACGAGCAGTACTTC. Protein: CATSRGQASSYEQYF. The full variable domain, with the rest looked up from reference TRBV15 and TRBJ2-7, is DAMVIQNPRYQVTQFGKPVTLSCSQTLNHNVMYWYQQKSSQAPKLLFHYYDKDFNNEADTPDNFQSRRPNTSFCFLDIRSPGLGDTAMYLCATSRGQASSYEQYFGPGTRLTVT.

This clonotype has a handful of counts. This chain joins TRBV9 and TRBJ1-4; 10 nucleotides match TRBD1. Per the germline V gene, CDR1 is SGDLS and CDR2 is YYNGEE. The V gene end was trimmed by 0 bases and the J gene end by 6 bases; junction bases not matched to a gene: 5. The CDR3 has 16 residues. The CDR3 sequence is CASSVVEGQGYEKLFF. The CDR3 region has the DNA TGTGCCAGCAGCGTAGTGGAGGGACAGGGGTATGAAAAACTGTTTTTT.

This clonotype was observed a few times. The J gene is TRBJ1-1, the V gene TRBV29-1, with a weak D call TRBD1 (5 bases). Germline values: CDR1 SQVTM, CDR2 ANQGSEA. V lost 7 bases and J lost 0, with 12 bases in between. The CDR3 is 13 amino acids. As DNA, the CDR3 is TGCAGCGACACCGGACAACTGAACACTGAAGCTTTCTTT. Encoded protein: CSDTGQLNTEAFF.

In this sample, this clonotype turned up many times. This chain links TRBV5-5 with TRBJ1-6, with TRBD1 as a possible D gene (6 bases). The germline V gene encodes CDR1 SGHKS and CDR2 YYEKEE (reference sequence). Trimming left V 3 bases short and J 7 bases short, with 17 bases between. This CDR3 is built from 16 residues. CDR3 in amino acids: CASSSDSYGGNSPLHF. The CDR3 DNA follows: TGTGCCAGCAGCTCCGACTCTTATGGGGGCAATTCACCCCTCCACTTT.

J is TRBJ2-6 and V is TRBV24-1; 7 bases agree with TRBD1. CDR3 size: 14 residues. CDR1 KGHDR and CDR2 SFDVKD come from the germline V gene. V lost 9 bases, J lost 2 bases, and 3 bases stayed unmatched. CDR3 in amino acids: CATATGAGANVLTF. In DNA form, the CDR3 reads TGTGCCACCGCCACAGGGGCTGGGGCCAACGTCCTGACTTTC.